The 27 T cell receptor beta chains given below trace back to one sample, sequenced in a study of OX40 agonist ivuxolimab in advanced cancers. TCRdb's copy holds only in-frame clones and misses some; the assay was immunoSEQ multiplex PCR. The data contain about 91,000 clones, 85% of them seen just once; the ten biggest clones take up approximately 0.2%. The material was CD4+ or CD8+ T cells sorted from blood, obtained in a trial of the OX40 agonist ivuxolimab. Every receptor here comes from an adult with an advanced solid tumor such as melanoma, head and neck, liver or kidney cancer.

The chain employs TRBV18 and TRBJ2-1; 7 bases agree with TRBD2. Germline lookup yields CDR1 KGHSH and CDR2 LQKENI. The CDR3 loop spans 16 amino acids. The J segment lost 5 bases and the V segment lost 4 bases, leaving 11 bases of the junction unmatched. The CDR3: CASSLRRASGDNEQFF. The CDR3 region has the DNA TGTGCCAGCTCACTCCGGAGGGCTAGCGGCGACAATGAGCAGTTCTTC.

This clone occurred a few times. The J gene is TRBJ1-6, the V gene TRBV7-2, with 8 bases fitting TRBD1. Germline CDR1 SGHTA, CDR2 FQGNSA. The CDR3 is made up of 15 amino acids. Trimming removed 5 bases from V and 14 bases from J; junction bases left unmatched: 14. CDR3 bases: TGTGCCAGCAGCCTTACAGGGGGAGGGGGGATTTCCCTCCACTTT. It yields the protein CASSLTGGGGISLHF. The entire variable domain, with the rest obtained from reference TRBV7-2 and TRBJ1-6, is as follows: GAGVSQSPSNKVTEKGKDVELRCDPISGHTALYWYRQSLGQGLEFLIYFQGNSAPDKSGLPSDRFSAERTGGSVSTLTIQRTQQEDSAVYLCASSLTGGGGISLHFGNGTRLTVT.

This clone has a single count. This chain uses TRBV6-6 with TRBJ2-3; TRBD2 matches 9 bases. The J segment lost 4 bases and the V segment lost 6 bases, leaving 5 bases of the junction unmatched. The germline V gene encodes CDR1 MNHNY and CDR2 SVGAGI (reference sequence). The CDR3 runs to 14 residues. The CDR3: CASSFSGRSDTQYF. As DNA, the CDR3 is TGTGCCAGCAGCTTTAGCGGGAGATCAGATACGCAGTATTTT.

This chain's CDR3 is CASSLVATSTDTQYF. The CDR3, as DNA: TGTGCCAGCAGCTTGGTGGCCACTAGCACAGATACGCAGTATTTT. The V call is TRBV5-6, the J call TRBJ2-3, with unresolved D. V was shortened by 0 bases and J by 0 bases, with 8 bases between the two germline ends. CDR1 and CDR2 (germline): SGHDT, YYEEEE. This CDR3 is built from 15 residues.

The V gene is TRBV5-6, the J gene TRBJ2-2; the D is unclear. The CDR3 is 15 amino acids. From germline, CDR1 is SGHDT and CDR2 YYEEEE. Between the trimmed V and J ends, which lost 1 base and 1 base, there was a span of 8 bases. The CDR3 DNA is TGTGCCAGCAGCTTGAACAGACGGAACACCGGGGAGCTGTTTTTT. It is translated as CASSLNRRNTGELFF. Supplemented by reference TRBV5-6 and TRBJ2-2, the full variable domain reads DAGVTQSPTHLIKTRGQQVTLRCSPKSGHDTVSWYQQALGQGPQFIFQYYEEEERQRGNFPDRFSGHQFPNYSSELNVNALLLGDSALYLCASSLNRRNTGELFFGEGSRLTVL.

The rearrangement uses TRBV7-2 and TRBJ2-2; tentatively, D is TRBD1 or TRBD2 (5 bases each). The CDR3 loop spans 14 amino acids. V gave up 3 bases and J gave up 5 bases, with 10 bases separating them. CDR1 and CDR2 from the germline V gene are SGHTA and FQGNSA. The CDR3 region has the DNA TGTGCCAGCAGCTTTACGTGGGGGACCGGGGAGCTGTTTTTT. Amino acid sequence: CASSFTWGTGELFF.

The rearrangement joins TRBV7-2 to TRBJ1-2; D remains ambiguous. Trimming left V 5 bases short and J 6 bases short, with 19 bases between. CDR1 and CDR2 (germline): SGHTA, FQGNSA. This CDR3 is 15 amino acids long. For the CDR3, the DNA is TGTGCCAGCAGCCCGATCGGTCCAAAAGGCAATGGCTACACCTTC. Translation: CASSPIGPKGNGYTF. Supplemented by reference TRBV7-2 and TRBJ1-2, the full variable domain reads GAGVSQSPSNKVTEKGKDVELRCDPISGHTALYWYRQSLGQGLEFLIYFQGNSAPDKSGLPSDRFSAERTGGSVSTLTIQRTQQEDSAVYLCASSPIGPKGNGYTFGSGTRLTVV.

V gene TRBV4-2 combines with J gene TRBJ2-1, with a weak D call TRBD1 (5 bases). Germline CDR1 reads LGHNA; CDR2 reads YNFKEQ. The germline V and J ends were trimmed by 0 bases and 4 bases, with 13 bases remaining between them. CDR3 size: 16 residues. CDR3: CASSQEGAKEYNEQFF. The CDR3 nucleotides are TGTGCCAGCAGCCAAGAAGGGGCAAAAGAATACAATGAGCAGTTCTTC.

The CDR3 sequence: CASSLAWGGQETQYF. DNA for the CDR3: TGCGCCAGCAGCTTGGCCTGGGGGGGCCAAGAGACCCAGTACTTC. The chain couples TRBV5-1 to TRBJ2-5; 7 bases are shared with TRBD2. This CDR3 is built from 15 residues. J was trimmed by 1 base and V by 0 bases; bases with no gene match: 3. Germline V CDR1 and CDR2: SGHRS, YFSETQ.

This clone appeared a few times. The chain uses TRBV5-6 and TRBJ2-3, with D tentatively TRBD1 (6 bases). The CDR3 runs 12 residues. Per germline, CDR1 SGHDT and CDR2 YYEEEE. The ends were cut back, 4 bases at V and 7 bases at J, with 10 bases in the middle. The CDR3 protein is CASSLGGYTQYF. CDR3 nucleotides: TGTGCCAGCAGCCTAGGGGGATATACGCAGTATTTT. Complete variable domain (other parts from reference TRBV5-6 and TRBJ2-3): DAGVTQSPTHLIKTRGQQVTLRCSPKSGHDTVSWYQQALGQGPQFIFQYYEEEERQRGNFPDRFSGHQFPNYSSELNVNALLLGDSALYLCASSLGGYTQYFGPGTRLTVL.

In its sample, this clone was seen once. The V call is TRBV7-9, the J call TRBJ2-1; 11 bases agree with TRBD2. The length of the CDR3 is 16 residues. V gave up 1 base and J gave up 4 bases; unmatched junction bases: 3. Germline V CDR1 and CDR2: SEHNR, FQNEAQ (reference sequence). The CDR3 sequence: CASSLGGTSGYNEQFF. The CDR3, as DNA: TGTGCCAGCAGCTTAGGGGGGACTAGCGGATACAATGAGCAGTTCTTC.

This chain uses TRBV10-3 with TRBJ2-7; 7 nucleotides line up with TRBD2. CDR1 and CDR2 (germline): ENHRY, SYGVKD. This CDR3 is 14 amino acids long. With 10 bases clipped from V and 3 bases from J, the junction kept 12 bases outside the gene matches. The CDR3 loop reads CATLGGDHVYEQYF. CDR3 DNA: TGTGCCACCCTTGGGGGGGACCACGTCTACGAGCAGTACTTC.

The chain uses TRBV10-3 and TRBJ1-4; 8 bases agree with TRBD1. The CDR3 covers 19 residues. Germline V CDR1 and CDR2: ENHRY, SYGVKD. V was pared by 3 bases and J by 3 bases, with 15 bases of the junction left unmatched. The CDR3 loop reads CAISDSKAGQDAPNEKLFF. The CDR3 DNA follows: TGTGCCATCAGTGACTCAAAGGCGGGACAGGATGCGCCTAATGAAAAACTGTTTTTT.

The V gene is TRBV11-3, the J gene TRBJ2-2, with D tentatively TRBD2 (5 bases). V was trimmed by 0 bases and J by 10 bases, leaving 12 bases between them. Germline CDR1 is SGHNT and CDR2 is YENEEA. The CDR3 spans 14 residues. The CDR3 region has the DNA TGTGCCAGCAGCTTAGATCCGGGGAGCCAGGAGCTGTTTTTT. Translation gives CASSLDPGSQELFF.

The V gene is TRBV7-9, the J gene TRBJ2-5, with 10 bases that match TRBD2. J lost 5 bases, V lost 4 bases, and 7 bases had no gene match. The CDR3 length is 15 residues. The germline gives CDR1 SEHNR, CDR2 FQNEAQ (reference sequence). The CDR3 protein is CASSWIAGGPETQYF. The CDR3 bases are TGTGCCAGCAGCTGGATAGCGGGGGGCCCGGAGACCCAGTACTTC.

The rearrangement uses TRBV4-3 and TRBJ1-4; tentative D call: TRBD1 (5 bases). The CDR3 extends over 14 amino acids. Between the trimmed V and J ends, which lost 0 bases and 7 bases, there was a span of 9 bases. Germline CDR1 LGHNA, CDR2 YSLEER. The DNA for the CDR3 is TGCGCCAGCAGCCAAGACCTCCAGGGTGAAAAACTGTTTTTT. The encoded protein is CASSQDLQGEKLFF.

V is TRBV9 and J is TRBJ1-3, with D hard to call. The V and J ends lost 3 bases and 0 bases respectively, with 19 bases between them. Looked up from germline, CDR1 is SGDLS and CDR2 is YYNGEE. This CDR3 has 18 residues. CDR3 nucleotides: TGTGCCAGCAGCGCCCAAGTCCAGCGCTCCATCTCTGGAAACACCATATATTTT. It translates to CASSAQVQRSISGNTIYF.

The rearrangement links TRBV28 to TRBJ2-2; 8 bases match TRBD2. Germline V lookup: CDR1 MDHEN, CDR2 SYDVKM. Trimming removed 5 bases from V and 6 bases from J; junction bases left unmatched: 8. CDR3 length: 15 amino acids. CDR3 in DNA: TGTGCCAGCAGTAAAGGACTAGCTTATCCCGGGGAGCTGTTTTTT. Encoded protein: CASSKGLAYPGELFF.

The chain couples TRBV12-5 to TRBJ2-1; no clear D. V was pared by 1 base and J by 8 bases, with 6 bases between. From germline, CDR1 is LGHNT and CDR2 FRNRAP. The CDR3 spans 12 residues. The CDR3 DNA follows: TGTGCTAGTGGTTTGGGTGATTATGAGCAGTTCTTC. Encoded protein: CASGLGDYEQFF.

CDR3: CATSSGLAGGTDTQYF. The CDR3 DNA is TGTGCCACCTCCTCGGGACTAGCGGGGGGCACAGATACGCAGTATTTT. V is TRBV9 and J is TRBJ2-3, with 14 nucleotides matching TRBD2. The CDR3 runs 16 residues. Germline V gives CDR1 SGDLS, CDR2 YYNGEE. The ends lost 9 bases at V and 1 base at J; junction bases unmatched: 7.

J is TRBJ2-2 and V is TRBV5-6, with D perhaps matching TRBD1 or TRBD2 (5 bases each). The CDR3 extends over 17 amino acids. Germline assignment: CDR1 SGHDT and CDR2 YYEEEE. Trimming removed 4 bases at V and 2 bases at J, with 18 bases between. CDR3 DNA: TGTGCCAGCAGCAAGGGACGGGGCCACCCCAACACCGGGGAGCTGTTTTTT. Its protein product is CASSKGRGHPNTGELFF.

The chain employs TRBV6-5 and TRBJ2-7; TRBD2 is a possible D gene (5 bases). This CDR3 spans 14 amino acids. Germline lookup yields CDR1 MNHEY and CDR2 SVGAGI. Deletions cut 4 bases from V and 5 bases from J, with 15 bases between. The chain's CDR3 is CASSLRGSWNEQYF. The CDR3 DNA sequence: TGTGCCAGCAGTTTACGGGGATCCTGGAACGAGCAGTACTTC.

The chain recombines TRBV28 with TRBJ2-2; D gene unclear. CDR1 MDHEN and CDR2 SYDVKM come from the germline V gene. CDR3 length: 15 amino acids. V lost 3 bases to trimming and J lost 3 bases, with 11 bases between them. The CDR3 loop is CASSLTGWDTGELFF. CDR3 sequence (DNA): TGTGCCAGCAGTTTGACCGGGTGGGACACCGGGGAGCTGTTTTTT. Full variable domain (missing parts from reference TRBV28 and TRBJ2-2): DVKVTQSSRYLVKRTGEKVFLECVQDMDHENMFWYRQDPGLGLRLIYFSYDVKMKEKGDIPEGYSVSREKKERFSLILESASTNQTSMYLCASSLTGWDTGELFFGEGSRLTVL.

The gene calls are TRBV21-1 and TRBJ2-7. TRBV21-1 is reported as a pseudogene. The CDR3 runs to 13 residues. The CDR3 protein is CASSKVPAYEQYF. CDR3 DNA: TGTGCCAGCAGCAAAGTACCAGCATACGAGCAGTACTTC.

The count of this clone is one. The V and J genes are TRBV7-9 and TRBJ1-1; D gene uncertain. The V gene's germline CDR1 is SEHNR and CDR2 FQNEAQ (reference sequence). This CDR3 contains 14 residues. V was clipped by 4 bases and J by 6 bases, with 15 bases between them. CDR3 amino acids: CASSSYRTVPEAFF. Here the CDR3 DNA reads TGTGCCAGCAGCTCCTACCGGACGGTACCTGAAGCTTTCTTT.

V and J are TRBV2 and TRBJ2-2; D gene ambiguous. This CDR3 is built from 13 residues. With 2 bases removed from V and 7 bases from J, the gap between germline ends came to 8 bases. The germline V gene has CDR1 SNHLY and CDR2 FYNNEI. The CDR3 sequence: CASSELVGGELFF. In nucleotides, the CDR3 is TGTGCCAGCAGTGAACTGGTCGGCGGGGAGCTGTTTTTT.

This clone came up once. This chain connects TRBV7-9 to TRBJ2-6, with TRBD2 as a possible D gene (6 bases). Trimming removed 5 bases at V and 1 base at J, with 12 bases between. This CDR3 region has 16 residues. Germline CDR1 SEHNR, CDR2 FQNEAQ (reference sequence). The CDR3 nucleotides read TGTGCCAGCAGCCCCCCGGGACTTTCTGGGGCCAACGTCCTGACTTTC. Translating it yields CASSPPGLSGANVLTF.